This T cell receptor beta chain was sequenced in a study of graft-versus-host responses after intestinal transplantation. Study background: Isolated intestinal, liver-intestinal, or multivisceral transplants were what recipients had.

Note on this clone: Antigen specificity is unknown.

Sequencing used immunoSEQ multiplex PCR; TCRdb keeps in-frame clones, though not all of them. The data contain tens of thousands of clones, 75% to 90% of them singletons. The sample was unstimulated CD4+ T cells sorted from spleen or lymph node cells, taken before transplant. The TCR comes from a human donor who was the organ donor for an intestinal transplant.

CDR3 sequence reads: CASSTPGGTSVAFF. The DNA of the CDR3 is TGTGCCAGCAGCACACCCGGGGGGACATCTGTGGCTTTCTTT. This chain links TRBV7-8 with TRBJ1-1; perhaps TRBD1 as D (6 bases). Germline V gives CDR1 SGHVS, CDR2 FQNEAQ. This CDR3 has 14 residues. Trimming shortened V by 5 bases and J by 11 bases, and 21 bases separated the two germline ends.